Presented here are 5 T cell receptor beta chains from one specimen sequenced in a study of cytotoxic CD8 clonotypes in ibrutinib-treated CLL. Sequenced by immunoSEQ multiplex PCR; TCRdb stores in-frame clones only, minus some. The table records about 130,000 clones, roughly 76% of them present only once. The specimen comprised PBMCs, sampled after 24 months of ibrutinib treatment. These receptors all come from a human donor with chronic lymphocytic leukemia.

This chain uses TRBV10-3 with TRBJ1-2; D gene uncertain. The CDR3 sequence is 14 residues long. Germline lookup yields CDR1 ENHRY and CDR2 SYGVKD. V lost 0 bases, J lost 8 bases, and 13 bases lay in between. The CDR3 loop is CAISESEQWEGYTF. CDR3 sequence (DNA): TGTGCCATCAGTGAGTCGGAGCAATGGGAGGGCTACACCTTC.

J is TRBJ1-1 and V is TRBV7-9; no clear D gene. Germline assignment: CDR1 SEHNR and CDR2 FQNEAQ (reference sequence). The CDR3 is 14 amino acids. Deletions cut 1 base from V and 4 bases from J, with 10 bases between. CDR3 sequence reads: CASSLGPGRTEAFF. CDR3 nucleotide sequence: TGTGCCAGCAGCTTAGGACCAGGACGCACTGAAGCTTTCTTT.

V is TRBV15 and J is TRBJ2-5, with D possibly TRBD1 on 5 matching bases. The germline V and J ends were trimmed by 1 base and 5 bases, with 11 bases remaining between them. Germline CDR1 reads LNHNV; CDR2 reads YYDKDF (reference sequence). There are 14 residues in the CDR3. The CDR3 region is CATSRVRGMETQYF. Here the CDR3 DNA reads TGTGCCACCAGCAGAGTTAGGGGAATGGAGACCCAGTACTTC. Filled out from reference TRBV15 and TRBJ2-5, the complete variable domain reads DAMVIQNPRYQVTQFGKPVTLSCSQTLNHNVMYWYQQKSSQAPKLLFHYYDKDFNNEADTPDNFQSRRPNTSFCFLDIRSPGLGDTAMYLCATSRVRGMETQYFGPGTRLLVL.

The J gene is TRBJ1-2, the V gene TRBV7-3; possible D gene TRBD1, 6 bases. From germline, CDR1 is SGHTA and CDR2 FQGTGA. The ends were cut back, 2 bases at V and 8 bases at J, with 9 bases in the middle. The CDR3 is 12 amino acids. CDR3 residues: CASSLDGGGYTF. The DNA of the CDR3 is TGTGCCAGCAGCTTAGATGGGGGCGGCTACACCTTC.

This rearrangement joins TRBV28 to TRBJ2-1, with 9 bases fitting TRBD1. The CDR3 has 15 amino acids. The V gene end was trimmed by 3 bases and the J gene end by 6 bases; junction bases not matched to a gene: 6. Germline values: CDR1 MDHEN, CDR2 SYDVKM. The CDR3 here is CASSFIGTGTNEQFF. CDR3 in DNA: TGTGCCAGCAGTTTTATAGGGACAGGGACCAATGAGCAGTTCTTC. Together with reference TRBV28 and TRBJ2-1, the CDR3 gives the full variable domain: DVKVTQSSRYLVKRTGEKVFLECVQDMDHENMFWYRQDPGLGLRLIYFSYDVKMKEKGDIPEGYSVSREKKERFSLILESASTNQTSMYLCASSFIGTGTNEQFFGPGTRLTVL.